The rows below give T cell receptor beta chains drawn from one sample of a study of blood T cell repertoires in COVID-19. Produced via immunoSEQ multiplex PCR; TCRdb's table is partial and in-frame only. The table includes approximately 300,000 clones, around 90% detected once. Sequences were obtained from peripheral blood. Source of these receptors: a woman aged 25-40 years with COVID-19, enrolled during active disease. Each CDR3 is given without its conserved first and last residue.

v_gene: TRBV28; j_gene: TRBJ2-7; CDR3aa: ASRGRDRGFYEQY
v_gene: TRBV11-2; j_gene: TRBJ1-4; CDR3aa: ASSLDGQWARRGEYEKLF
v_gene: TRBV10-3; j_gene: TRBJ2-5; CDR3aa: AISRDRGQETQY
v_gene: TRBV19; j_gene: TRBJ2-2; CDR3aa: ASIGTSGLIKAGELF
v_gene: TRBV2; j_gene: TRBJ1-3; CDR3aa: ASKPGLSGNTIY
v_gene: TRBV5-4; j_gene: TRBJ2-1; CDR3aa: ASSSQRGSYNEQF
v_gene: TRBV24-1; j_gene: TRBJ2-2; CDR3aa: ATSDFDRDTGELF
v_gene: TRBV5-4; j_gene: TRBJ1-2; CDR3aa: ASSIGTLATGGRGYT
v_gene: TRBV10-3; j_gene: TRBJ2-5; CDR3aa: AIWGVGQETQY
v_gene: TRBV27; j_gene: TRBJ2-2; CDR3aa: ASSFLAGVVDTGELF
v_gene: TRBV19; j_gene: TRBJ2-2; CDR3aa: ASRLAGGYTGELF
v_gene: TRBV19; j_gene: TRBJ2-7; CDR3aa: ASSIRLSREQY
v_gene: TRBV3-1/TRBV3-2; j_gene: TRBJ2-3; CDR3aa: ASRRLAGETDTQY